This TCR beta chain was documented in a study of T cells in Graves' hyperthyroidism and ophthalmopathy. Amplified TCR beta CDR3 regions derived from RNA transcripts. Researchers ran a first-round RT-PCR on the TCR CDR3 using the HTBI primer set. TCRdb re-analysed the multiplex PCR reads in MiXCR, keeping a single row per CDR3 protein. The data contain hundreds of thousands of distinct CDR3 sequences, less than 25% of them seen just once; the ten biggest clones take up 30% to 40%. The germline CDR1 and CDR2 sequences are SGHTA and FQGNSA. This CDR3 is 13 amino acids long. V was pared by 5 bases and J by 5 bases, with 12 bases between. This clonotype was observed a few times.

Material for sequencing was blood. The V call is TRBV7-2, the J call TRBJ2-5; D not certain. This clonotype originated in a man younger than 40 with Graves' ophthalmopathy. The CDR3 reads CASSPLPRETQYF. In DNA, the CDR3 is TGTGCCAGCAGCCCCCTCCCCCGGGAGACCCAGTACTTC.